This record covers a single TCR beta chain. Its antigen remains unidentified. Unique molecular identifiers featured in how the TCRbeta library was prepared. MiXCR was run by TCRdb on the PCR reads, yielding one entry per CDR3 protein. The sample has around 100,000 distinct CDR3 sequences, over 6% seen once. V gave up 5 bases and J gave up 8 bases, with 21 bases separating them. The germline V gene encodes CDR1 PRHDT and CDR2 FYEKMQ (reference sequence). CDR3 length: 15 residues. The data derive from a study of T-cell reconstitution after alpha-beta-depleted transplantation in children. Study results and limitations: T-cell counts and diversity were attributed mostly to newly produced T cells one year after transplant.

The rearrangement links TRBV13 to TRBJ1-2, with a possible D match to TRBD1 (5 bases). Specimen: PBMCs, collected before TCRalphabeta/CD19-depleted stem cell transplant. This receptor was taken from a boy younger than 10 with acute lymphoblastic leukemia, due to receive a stem cell transplant. The CDR3 sequence is CASSSLFQGRGGYTF. Here the CDR3 DNA reads TGTGCCAGCAGCAGCTTATTCCAGGGACGGGGAGGCTACACCTTC.